These 29 T cell receptor beta chains were all obtained from the same sample, sequenced in a study of CD8 T cells in Susac syndrome. RNA totalling roughly 0.45 to 1 ug underwent reverse transcription with random hexamers. One entry per CDR3 protein results from TCRdb running MiXCR on the immunoSEQ multiplex PCR reads. The repertoire holds 150,000 to 200,000 distinct CDR3 sequences, 80% to 95% seen once, with 0.09% to 0.095% in the top ten. Sequencing input: CD4+ T cells from PBMCs. These receptors were taken from a human donor with multiple sclerosis.

The V call is TRBV7-9, the J call TRBJ2-1; TRBD2 aligns across 10 bases. The length of the CDR3 is 16 residues. The V gene end was trimmed by 4 bases and the J gene end by 8 bases; junction bases not matched to a gene: 11. Per the germline V gene, CDR1 is SEHNR and CDR2 is FQNEAQ (reference sequence). CDR3 nucleotide sequence: TGTGCCAGCAGCTCAGTTAGCGGGGGGACCACCTATGAGCAGTTCTTC. Residues: CASSSVSGGTTYEQFF.

CDR3 sequence (DNA): TGCGCCAGCAGCTTGGGGACGACAGTGAACACTGAAGCTTTCTTT. Translating it yields CASSLGTTVNTEAFF. The gene calls are TRBV5-1 and TRBJ1-1; possibly TRBD1 for D (5 bases). CDR3 length equals 15 residues. Germline-derived CDR1 and CDR2 are SGHRS and YFSETQ. V dropped 0 bases and J dropped 0 bases, with 9 bases sitting between them.

V is TRBV12-3 or TRBV12-4 and J is TRBJ1-1; no firm D call. V was clipped by 3 bases and J by 1 base, with 6 bases between them. The CDR3 runs to 13 residues. CDR3 loop: CASSFEQNTEAFF. The CDR3 DNA follows: TGTGCCAGCAGTTTTGAGCAGAACACTGAAGCTTTCTTT.

The chain is built from TRBV9 and TRBJ2-2, with unresolved D. With 0 bases removed from V and 5 bases from J, the gap between germline ends came to 5 bases. The CDR3 length is 13 residues. Germline CDR1 is SGDLS and CDR2 is YYNGEE. DNA for the CDR3: TGTGCCAGCAGCGTAGCAGGAACCGGGGAGCTGTTTTTT. Protein: CASSVAGTGELFF.

The chain carries TRBV6-1 and TRBJ1-1, with D unresolved. This CDR3 comprises 13 residues. Germline CDR1 reads MNHNS; CDR2 reads SASEGT. V lost 7 bases to trimming and J lost 1 base, with 10 bases between them. CDR3 amino acids: CASKREGNTEAFF. The DNA of the CDR3 is TGTGCCAGCAAGAGGGAGGGGAACACTGAAGCTTTCTTT.

CDR3 residues: CASSETGSSPQHF. CDR3 in DNA: TGCGCCAGCAGTGAGACAGGGTCATCGCCCCAGCATTTT. The V call is TRBV10-2, the J call TRBJ1-5; tentatively, D is TRBD1 (6 bases). V lost 2 bases to trimming and J lost 9 bases, with 11 bases between them. CDR1 and CDR2 (germline): WSHSY, SAAADI. CDR3 length equals 13 residues.

This rearrangement joins TRBV10-3 to TRBJ1-1; possibly TRBD1 for D (5 bases). CDR1 and CDR2 (germline): ENHRY, SYGVKD. The CDR3 sequence is 11 residues long. V shed 11 bases and J shed 1 base, with 8 bases lying between them. The CDR3 reads CAAQGNTEAFF. The CDR3 DNA reads TGTGCCGCTCAGGGGAACACTGAAGCTTTCTTT.

This chain uses TRBV27 with TRBJ1-1; 7 bases line up with TRBD1. The CDR3 contains 15 residues. CDR1 is MNHEY, CDR2 SMNVEV, per germline (reference sequence). V gave up 7 bases and J gave up 5 bases; unmatched junction bases: 13. The CDR3 protein is CASTPRGGAWTEAFF. In nucleotides, the CDR3 is TGTGCCAGCACCCCCAGGGGGGGGGCGTGGACTGAAGCTTTCTTT.

The chain links TRBV7-2 to TRBJ2-7; TRBD2 aligns across 13 bases. From germline, CDR1 is SGHTA and CDR2 FQGNSA. This CDR3 is 17 amino acids long. The V gene end was trimmed by 4 bases and the J gene end by 7 bases; junction bases not matched to a gene: 13. CDR3 nucleotides: TGTGCCAGCAGCTCCCGCGGTGGGGGACTAGCGGGACTTGAGCAGTACTTC. Its protein product is CASSSRGGGLAGLEQYF.

The chain combines TRBV12-5 with TRBJ1-2; D is ambiguous. V was trimmed by 0 bases and J by 3 bases, leaving 8 bases between them. Germline V CDR1 and CDR2: LGHNT, FRNRAP. This CDR3 is built from 14 residues. CDR3 protein: CASGLVRSDYGYTF. The CDR3 DNA reads TGTGCTAGTGGTTTGGTGAGGTCCGACTATGGCTACACCTTC.

The chain is built from TRBV6-2 or TRBV6-3 and TRBJ1-5; no definite D call. V was shortened by 2 bases and J by 11 bases, with 13 bases between the two germline ends. Germline CDR1 MNHEY, CDR2 SVGEGT. This CDR3 comprises 13 residues. This CDR3 is CASSYDTGLAQHF. The CDR3 DNA is TGTGCCAGCAGTTACGACACGGGTTTGGCCCAGCATTTT.

V usage is TRBV7-2 and J usage is TRBJ1-5, with no clear D. CDR3 length: 13 residues. V lost 5 bases and J lost 4, with 9 bases in between. From germline, CDR1 is SGHTA and CDR2 FQGNSA. CDR3 sequence (DNA): TGTGCCAGCAGCCCACTTTGGAATCAGCCCCAGCATTTT. It is translated as CASSPLWNQPQHF.

CDR3 residues: CASSPLAGAQSGNTIYF. The CDR3 DNA sequence: TGTGCCAGCAGCCCCCTCGCAGGGGCGCAATCTGGAAACACCATATATTTT. J is TRBJ1-3 and V is TRBV7-8, with D tentatively TRBD1 (6 bases). The V end lost 5 bases, the J end lost 1 base, and 18 bases lay between the germline ends. CDR1 is SGHVS and CDR2 is FQNEAQ in the germline V gene. The CDR3 totals 17 residues.

CDR3 sequence: CAISDRASYEQYF. As DNA, the CDR3 is TGTGCCATCAGTGACAGGGCCTCCTACGAGCAGTACTTC. The rearrangement links TRBV10-3 to TRBJ2-7; possible D gene TRBD1, 5 bases. The ends were cut back, 3 bases at V and 0 bases at J, with 6 bases in the middle. Germline V gives CDR1 ENHRY, CDR2 SYGVKD. There are 13 residues in the CDR3.

This CDR3 is CASSRAGPGEQYF. The CDR3 DNA sequence: TGTGCCAGCAGCAGGGCGGGGCCGGGGGAGCAGTACTTC. V usage is TRBV7-2 and J usage is TRBJ2-7; D possibly corresponds to TRBD2 (6 bases). With 5 bases removed from V and 7 bases from J, the gap between germline ends came to 15 bases. Germline V gene sequence: CDR1 SGHTA, CDR2 FQGNSA. This CDR3 comprises 13 residues.

The CDR3 nucleotides are TGTGCCAGCAGCGGGGGGGCTAGCACTGAAGCTTTCTTT. Amino acid sequence: CASSGGASTEAFF. The chain is built from TRBV7-8 and TRBJ1-1; D is perhaps TRBD1 (6 bases). Germline V gene lookup returns CDR1 SGHVS and CDR2 FQNEAQ. Trimming left V 5 bases short and J 4 bases short, with 11 bases between. The CDR3 runs 13 residues.

This sequence joins TRBV9 and TRBJ2-1; D is undetermined. Per the germline V gene, CDR1 is SGDLS and CDR2 is YYNGEE. Trimming removed 0 bases at V and 1 base at J, with 8 bases between. This CDR3 region has 15 residues. CDR3 region: CASSVVPRSYNEQFF. The DNA for the CDR3 is TGTGCCAGCAGCGTAGTCCCCCGTTCCTACAATGAGCAGTTCTTC.

The rearrangement links TRBV9 to TRBJ2-3; D is possibly TRBD2 (6 bases). The germline V and J ends were trimmed by 0 bases and 1 base, with 6 bases remaining between them. The CDR3 contains 14 residues. Germline assignment: CDR1 SGDLS and CDR2 YYNGEE. The CDR3 bases are TGTGCCAGCAGCGTAGGGAGGGGCACAGATACGCAGTATTTT. Translation gives CASSVGRGTDTQYF. Combining the CDR3 with reference TRBV9 and TRBJ2-3 gives the whole variable domain DSGVTQTPKHLITATGQRVTLRCSPRSGDLSVYWYQQSLDQGLQFLIQYYNGEERAKGNILERFSAQQFPDLHSELNLSSLELGDSALYFCASSVGRGTDTQYFGPGTRLTVL.

The V and J genes are TRBV19 and TRBJ2-2; unclear D gene. The CDR3 has 15 amino acids. Per germline, CDR1 LNHDA and CDR2 SQIVND (reference sequence). V was trimmed by 8 bases and J by 5 bases, leaving 18 bases between them. The CDR3 protein is CASHVGATVTGELFF. As DNA, the CDR3 is TGTGCCAGTCACGTGGGCGCTACCGTTACCGGGGAGCTGTTTTTT.

The sample holds one count of this clonotype. This sequence joins TRBV11-2 and TRBJ2-2; D perhaps matches TRBD1 (5 bases). Germline CDR1 SGHAT, CDR2 FQNNGV. V lost 5 bases and J 3 bases, leaving 10 bases between the germline ends. This CDR3 has 14 amino acids. CDR3 nucleotides: TGTGCCAGCAGCGGATTAGGGGACACCGGGGAGCTGTTTTTT. Protein product: CASSGLGDTGELFF. The full variable domain, with the rest looked up from reference TRBV11-2 and TRBJ2-2, is EAGVAQSPRYKIIEKRQSVAFWCNPISGHATLYWYQQILGQGPKLLIQFQNNGVVDDSQLPKDRFSAERLKGVDSTLKIQPAKLEDSAVYLCASSGLGDTGELFFGEGSRLTVL.

This chain connects TRBV3-1 to TRBJ2-4, with D possibly TRBD2 on 5 matching bases. Trimming removed 4 bases from V and 6 bases from J, with 13 bases in between. CDR3 length equals 14 residues. Germline values: CDR1 LGHDT, CDR2 YNNKEL (reference sequence). Here the CDR3 DNA reads TGTGCCAGCAGCCCCGGGGATGTCGGAAACATTCAGTACTTC. It translates to CASSPGDVGNIQYF.

The rearrangement uses TRBV6-2 or TRBV6-3 and TRBJ2-5, with TRBD2 matching 14 bases. This CDR3 has 16 residues. Unmatched junction bases numbered 7, after V lost 5 bases and J lost 5 bases. Germline CDR1 MNHEY, CDR2 SVGEGT. CDR3 DNA sequence: TGTGCCAGCAGTCCCGGGACTAGCGGGAGCGGTGAGACCCAGTACTTC. Translating it yields CASSPGTSGSGETQYF.

This clonotype was observed a handful of times. V and J are TRBV6-5 and TRBJ2-7; TRBD1 matches at 7 bases. V was pared by 2 bases and J by 2 bases, with 6 bases of the junction left unmatched. The CDR3 is 15 amino acids. Germline V lookup: CDR1 MNHEY, CDR2 SVGAGI. CDR3 residues: CASSYRRQGPYEQYF. The CDR3 DNA is TGTGCCAGCAGTTACCGGAGACAGGGCCCCTACGAGCAGTACTTC.

The chain has TRBV20-1 and TRBJ1-5; 7 bases agree with TRBD1. The germline V gene encodes CDR1 DFQATT and CDR2 SNEGSKA (reference sequence). Germline trimming cut 3 bases from V and 4 bases from J; bases unmatched to any gene: 9. This CDR3 is built from 15 residues. CDR3: CSASRAGTDNQPQHF. CDR3 nucleotides: TGCAGTGCTAGTCGTGCCGGGACAGATAATCAGCCCCAGCATTTT.

This clonotype was observed a handful of times. The chain combines TRBV27 with TRBJ2-1, with 8 bases aligning to TRBD2. Germline CDR1 is MNHEY and CDR2 is SMNVEV (reference sequence). With V trimmed by 2 bases and J by 1 base, 1 base remained unmatched. This CDR3 is 15 amino acids long. The CDR3 loop reads CASSLTSGSYNEQFF. In nucleotides, the CDR3 is TGTGCCAGCAGTTTAACTAGCGGTTCCTACAATGAGCAGTTCTTC.

J is TRBJ1-5 and V is TRBV20-1; unclear D gene. Germline CDR1 DFQATT, CDR2 SNEGSKA (reference sequence). V shed 3 bases and J shed 4 bases, with 7 bases lying between them. There are 12 residues in the CDR3. DNA for the CDR3: TGCAGTGCTAGCCCCCGGAATCAGCCCCAGCATTTT. It yields the protein CSASPRNQPQHF.

This clonotype was observed a few times. V usage is TRBV2 and J usage is TRBJ2-5; D possibly matches TRBD1 or TRBD2 (5 bases each). V lost 4 bases and J 4 bases, leaving 10 bases between the germline ends. Germline V lookup: CDR1 SNHLY, CDR2 FYNNEI. The CDR3 runs 13 residues. As DNA, the CDR3 is TGTGCCAGCAGTGTTGTGAGGGGAGAGACCCAGTACTTC. It yields the protein CASSVVRGETQYF.

The table lists this clonotype with a count of one. V usage is TRBV7-9 and J usage is TRBJ1-3, with 8 bases fitting TRBD1. The CDR3 is made up of 15 amino acids. Germline V lookup: CDR1 SEHNR, CDR2 FQNEAQ (reference sequence). Trimming at V came to 4 bases and at J to 0 bases, leaving 2 bases not matched to a gene. This chain's CDR3 is CASSSTGGSGNTIYF. The CDR3 bases are TGTGCCAGCAGCTCTACAGGGGGCTCTGGAAACACCATATATTTT.

The chain employs TRBV12-3 or TRBV12-4 and TRBJ2-7, with D perhaps TRBD2 (6 bases). The CDR3 covers 12 residues. V was pared by 2 bases and J by 6 bases, with 8 bases between. CDR3 region: CASSLMGGEQYF. The CDR3 DNA sequence: TGTGCCAGCAGTTTAATGGGGGGCGAGCAGTACTTC.